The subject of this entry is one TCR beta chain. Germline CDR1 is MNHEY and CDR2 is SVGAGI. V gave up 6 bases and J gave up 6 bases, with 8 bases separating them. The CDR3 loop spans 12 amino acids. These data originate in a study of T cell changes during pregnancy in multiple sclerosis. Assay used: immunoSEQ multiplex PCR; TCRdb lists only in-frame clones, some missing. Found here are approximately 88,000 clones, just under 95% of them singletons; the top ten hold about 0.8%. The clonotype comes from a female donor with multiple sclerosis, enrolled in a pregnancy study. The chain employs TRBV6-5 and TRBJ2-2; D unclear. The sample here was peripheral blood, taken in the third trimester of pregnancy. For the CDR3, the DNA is TGTGCCAGCAGCCAAATTCCCGGGGAGCTGTTTTTT. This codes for CASSQIPGELFF.